This is a list of T cell receptor beta chains from one sample in a study of blood T cell repertoires in COVID-19. TCRdb's table, derived via immunoSEQ multiplex PCR, lists solely in-frame clones and lacks some. The sample has 70,000 or so clones, around 89% seen once. Source material: peripheral blood. The receptor source for this set is an elderly woman with active COVID-19. Both conserved end residues are part of each CDR3. Each record gives: clone size, V gene, J gene, D gene, CDR3 DNA, CDR3 protein. D genes are given only for firm matches. Size tells how often a clone was seen (once, few, many) or the class of an expanded clone, and some rows leave it out.

-	TRBV7-9	TRBJ1-1	-	TGTGCCAGCAGCTTCCTAGGGGGTGGGACTGAAGCTTTCTTT	CASSFLGGGTEAFF
-	TRBV5-1	TRBJ2-6	-	TGCGCCAGCAGCTTGGCCGGCTCTGGGGCCAACGTCCTGACTTTC	CASSLAGSGANVLTF
-	TRBV18	TRBJ1-4	TRBD1	TGTGCCAGCTCACCATCCCGGACAGGGCCTAATGAAAAACTGTTTTTT	CASSPSRTGPNEKLFF
-	TRBV28	TRBJ1-5	TRBD1	TGTGCCAGCAGCCGAGAGTCCCGGGACAGGACTAATCAGCCCCAGCATTTT	CASSRESRDRTNQPQHF
-	TRBV19	TRBJ2-5	-	TGTGCCAGTAGAGACCGGGGGGCGGCCGGTAAGATGGCCCAGTACTTC	CASRDRGAAGKMAQYF
once	TRBV15	TRBJ1-1	-	TGTGCCACCAGCAGAGATAACAGCCCGAACACTGAAGCTTTCTTT	CATSRDNSPNTEAFF
-	TRBV2	TRBJ2-5	TRBD1	TGTGCCAGCAGTGAAGAACAGGGGGCAATTAAAGAGACCCAGTACTTC	CASSEEQGAIKETQYF
-	TRBV19	TRBJ2-2	-	TGTGCCAGTAGTACGGCAGGGGCATCCGGGGAGCTGTTTTTT	CASSTAGASGELFF
-	TRBV5-3	TRBJ2-7	TRBD2	TGTGCCAGAAGCTCGGAGCGGGGCTACGAGCAGTACTTC	CARSSERGYEQYF
-	TRBV19	TRBJ1-3	-	TGTGCCAGTAGTCGACAGTCAAGAAACACCATATATTTT	CASSRQSRNTIYF
-	TRBV6-1	TRBJ1-5	-	TGTGCCAGCAGTGAAGGTCCAAGCGGAGGACAGCCCCAGCATTTT	CASSEGPSGGQPQHF
-	TRBV6-5	TRBJ2-4	-	TGTGCCAGCAGTTATATGACTAGGGGCATTCAGTACTTC	CASSYMTRGIQYF
-	TRBV2	TRBJ1-4	-	TGTGCCAGCACCAGGGCTAATGAAAAACTGTTTTTT	CASTRANEKLFF
-	TRBV20-1	TRBJ2-3	TRBD2	TGCAGTGCTAGTCGACTAGCGGGAAAGCCAGATACGCAGTATTTT	CSASRLAGKPDTQYF
-	TRBV5-4	TRBJ1-2	TRBD1	TGTGCCAGCAGCTTGGGGGGACAGGGGTATGGCTACACCTTC	CASSLGGQGYGYTF
-	TRBV7-9	TRBJ2-5	-	TGTGCCAGCAGCTTAGCAGCTAGGGCCATAGGGGCCCAGTACTTC	CASSLAARAIGAQYF
-	TRBV30	TRBJ1-4	-	TGTGCCTGGTCACAGGGTCCCGTACTGTTTTTT	CAWSQGPVLFF
-	TRBV7-2	TRBJ2-1	TRBD2	TGTGCCAGCAGACTGGGACTAGCGGGGCCAAATGAGCAGTTCTTC	CASRLGLAGPNEQFF
-	TRBV24-1	TRBJ2-1	TRBD1	TGTGCCACCCGCCAGGGGGCCTACAATGAGCAGTTCTTC	CATRQGAYNEQFF
-	TRBV5-1	TRBJ1-2	-	TGCGCCAGCAGCTTGGGGCAGGGGAATTACTATGGCTACACCTTC	CASSLGQGNYYGYTF
-	TRBV7-8	TRBJ2-1	TRBD2	TGTGCCAGCAGCCCCTTGGGACTACCCGGAGATAATGAGCAGTTCTTC	CASSPLGLPGDNEQFF
-	TRBV19	TRBJ2-2	-	TGTGCCAGTAGTCACAGGGTCACCGGGGAGCTGTTTTTT	CASSHRVTGELFF
-	TRBV6-2/TRBV6-3	TRBJ2-1	TRBD2	TGTGCCAGCAGTTCCTCAAGGGGCGGGAGGTGGTATGAGCAGTTCTTC	CASSSSRGGRWYEQFF
-	TRBV2	TRBJ2-5	-	TGTGCCAGCAGTACCGGGATCGAAGAGACCCAGTACTTC	CASSTGIEETQYF
-	TRBV7-2	TRBJ2-1	TRBD2	TGTGCCAGCAGCTTATTAGGGCTAGCGGTGCAGTTCTTC	CASSLLGLAVQFF
once	TRBV12-3/TRBV12-4	TRBJ1-2	-	TGTGCCAGCAGTAGGGGGAGGGCCTATGGCTACACCTTC	CASSRGRAYGYTF
-	TRBV7-9	TRBJ1-4	TRBD1	TGTGCCAGCAGCCCGACAGGGAATGAAAAACTGTTTTTT	CASSPTGNEKLFF
few	TRBV23-1	TRBJ2-2	-	TGCGCCAGTACTCCCCGCGGGTCCCAAGTAGGGGAGCTGTTTTTT	CASTPRGSQVGELFF
-	TRBV5-1	TRBJ2-5	-	TGCGCCAGCAGCTCATCGGGGGACCTGGAGACCCAGTACTTC	CASSSSGDLETQYF
once	TRBV27	TRBJ2-7	TRBD2	TGTGCCAGCAGTTCCCCATCGACTAGCGGGAGATTAGAGCAGTACTTC	CASSSPSTSGRLEQYF
-	TRBV5-4	TRBJ2-7	TRBD2	TGTGCCAGCAGCTTGGGGGGAGGGCCTTACGAGCAGTACTTC	CASSLGGGPYEQYF
-	TRBV5-1	TRBJ2-3	TRBD2	TGCGCCAGCAGCTCCCTAGCGGGAGGGCCAGATACGCAGTATTTT	CASSSLAGGPDTQYF
-	TRBV7-2	TRBJ2-7	TRBD2	TGTGCCAGCAGCTTAGTCCTTGGACTAGCGGCGTACGAGCAGTACTTC	CASSLVLGLAAYEQYF
-	TRBV24-1	TRBJ1-5	TRBD1	TGTGCCACCAGTCGGACAGGGGGGAACAATCAGCCCCAGCATTTT	CATSRTGGNNQPQHF
-	TRBV15	TRBJ2-7	-	TGTGCCACCAGCACCTCGACTTTCTCCTACGAGCAGTACTTC	CATSTSTFSYEQYF
once	TRBV29-1	TRBJ2-5	TRBD1	TGCAGCGGGGGGACAGGGCAAGAGACCCAGTACTTC	CSGGTGQETQYF
-	TRBV24-1	TRBJ2-6	-	TGTGCCACCAGTGATTCCGTATTCTCTGGGGCCAACGTCCTGACTTTC	CATSDSVFSGANVLTF
once	TRBV2	TRBJ1-2	TRBD1	TGTGCCAGCTACGGGACAGGGATAGGAACAGCAGGATCCTATGGCTACACCTTC	CASYGTGIGTAGSYGYTF
-	TRBV7-2	TRBJ2-3	-	TGTGCCAGCAGCCTGACAGGCTGGGCAGATACGCAGTATTTT	CASSLTGWADTQYF
-	TRBV30	TRBJ1-6	-	TGTGCCTGGAAACAGGGACCGAATTCACCCCTCCACTTT	CAWKQGPNSPLHF
-	TRBV7-3	TRBJ2-3	-	TGTGCCAGCAGCCCGACGGGACACGTCACAGATACGCAGTATTTT	CASSPTGHVTDTQYF
-	TRBV7-6	TRBJ1-4	TRBD1	TGTGCCAGCAGCTTACGTCCAAGGACAGGACAGCCAACTAATGAAAAACTGTTTTTT	CASSLRPRTGQPTNEKLFF
-	TRBV24-1	TRBJ2-3	-	TGTGCCACCAGTGATTTGCCCGCAACAGGGACAGATACGCAGTATTTT	CATSDLPATGTDTQYF
-	TRBV4-3	TRBJ1-2	-	TGCGCCAGCAGCCCTTTACAGGGTAGGGGAGATGGCTACACCTTC	CASSPLQGRGDGYTF
once	TRBV10-3	TRBJ2-7	-	TGTGCCATCAGTGATCGGGTTTCGGACTCCTACGAGCAGTACTTC	CAISDRVSDSYEQYF
-	TRBV11-2	TRBJ2-5	-	TGTGCCAGCAGCTTAGCTCAGGGCGGGACCCAGTACTTC	CASSLAQGGTQYF